These 12 T cell receptor beta chains were all obtained from the same sample, sequenced in a study of regulatory T cells in long-lasting Graves disease. TCR beta libraries were built with iRepertoire HTBI primers and Arm-PCR of CDR3 regions. TCRdb fed the multiplex PCR reads into MiXCR, producing one record per CDR3 protein. The repertoire includes a few hundred thousand distinct CDR3 sequences, 20% of them detected once, and approximately 15% sits in the top ten. Time point given: newly diagnosed GD, antithyroid drugs for less than 3 months. Isolated PBMC RNA provided the starting material for the TCR library. This material consisted of peripheral blood mononuclear cells (PBMCs), taken at new diagnosis, from a patient treated with antithyroid drugs. The receptors come from a female donor with Graves disease.

At least ten counts were recorded for this clonotype. The chain couples TRBV12-3 or TRBV12-4 to TRBJ2-1, with TRBD1 as a possible D gene (6 bases). The V gene lost 5 bases and the J gene lost 4 bases, with 12 bases spanning the gap. The CDR3 contains 14 residues. CDR3 protein: CASSRQGTYNEQFF. The CDR3 bases are TGTGCCAGCAGTCGCCAGGGGACGTACAATGAGCAGTTCTTC.

This clonotype was counted a few times. The genes are TRBV27 and TRBJ2-1, with D maybe TRBD1 (6 bases). Trimming removed 7 bases at V and 3 bases at J, with 25 bases between. From germline, CDR1 is MNHEY and CDR2 SMNVEV (reference sequence). The CDR3 is made up of 18 amino acids. The chain's CDR3 is CASNFGPGRRQDYNEQFF. DNA for the CDR3: TGTGCCAGCAACTTCGGTCCGGGGCGTCGACAGGACTACAATGAGCAGTTCTTC.

This clonotype was observed many times. The chain has TRBV15 and TRBJ2-1, with TRBD1 matching 8 bases. V was clipped by 4 bases and J by 2 bases; unmatched bases: 10. Per the germline V gene, CDR1 is LNHNV and CDR2 is YYDKDF (reference sequence). The CDR3 sequence is 17 residues long. CDR3 amino acids: CATSTLGQGHPYNEQFF. The CDR3 bases are TGTGCCACCAGCACCCTAGGACAGGGACACCCCTACAATGAGCAGTTCTTC.

There are many counts of this clonotype. The chain is built from TRBV2 and TRBJ1-1; no reliable D call. The CDR3 length is 14 residues. V gave up 7 bases and J gave up 1 base, with 13 bases separating them. The germline CDR1 and CDR2 sequences are SNHLY and FYNNEI. The CDR3: CASTPLGTNTEAFF. The CDR3 DNA reads as TGTGCCAGCACCCCACTTGGTACGAACACTGAAGCTTTCTTT. The full variable domain, its missing parts supplied by reference TRBV2 and TRBJ1-1, is EPEVTQTPSHQVTQMGQEVILRCVPISNHLYFYWYRQILGQKVEFLVSFYNNEISEKSEIFDDQFSVERPDGSNFTLKIRSTKLEDSAMYFCASTPLGTNTEAFFGQGTRLTVV.

This clonotype was counted at least ten times. The J gene is TRBJ2-3, the V gene TRBV19, with D perhaps matching TRBD1 or TRBD2 (5 bases each). Germline CDR1 and CDR2: LNHDA and SQIVND (reference sequence). The V gene lost 3 bases and the J gene lost 0 bases, with 10 bases spanning the gap. The CDR3 contains 15 residues. CDR3 coding DNA: TGTGCCAGTAGTATCTGGGGGAGTAGCACAGATACGCAGTATTTT. Encoded protein: CASSIWGSSTDTQYF.

This clonotype was counted many times. CDR3 sequence: CASSFVNRPHYGYTF. CDR3 bases: TGTGCCAGCAGTTTTGTGAACAGGCCCCACTATGGCTACACCTTC. The chain recombines TRBV12-3 or TRBV12-4 with TRBJ1-2, with D possibly matching TRBD1 (5 bases). The CDR3 consists of 15 residues. With 3 bases removed from V and 3 bases from J, the gap between germline ends came to 14 bases.

The V and J genes are TRBV12-3 or TRBV12-4 and TRBJ2-7; 8 bases align to TRBD2. The length of the CDR3 is 15 residues. V dropped 5 bases and J dropped 7; count of bases not matched to a gene: 13. DNA for the CDR3: TGTGCCAGCAGTGCCGGGGCAGCGGGGGTTGGAGAGCAGTACTTC. Its translation is CASSAGAAGVGEQYF.

This clonotype was counted many times. V is TRBV6-9 and J is TRBJ2-3; TRBD2 agrees at 8 bases. From germline, CDR1 is MNHGY and CDR2 SVAAGI. V lost 4 bases and J lost 2; bases outside the gene matches: 5. The CDR3 totals 15 residues. In DNA, the CDR3 is TGTGCCAGCAGTTTAGGCGGGGGGACCACAGATACGCAGTATTTT. It is translated as CASSLGGGTTDTQYF.

This clonotype was counted many times. This chain uses TRBV19 with TRBJ1-1, with TRBD1 matching over 7 bases. The germline V gene has CDR1 LNHDA and CDR2 SQIVND (reference sequence). CDR3 length equals 15 residues. The ends lost 5 bases at V and 5 bases at J; junction bases unmatched: 11. The chain's CDR3 is CASSLQTGRGTEAFF. The DNA for the CDR3 is TGTGCCAGTAGTCTTCAGACAGGGAGAGGTACTGAAGCTTTCTTT. The full variable domain, with the rest looked up from reference TRBV19 and TRBJ1-1, is DGGITQSPKYLFRKEGQNVTLSCEQNLNHDAMYWYRQDPGQGLRLIYYSQIVNDFQKGDIAEGYSVSREKKESFPLTVTSAQKNPTAFYLCASSLQTGRGTEAFFGQGTRLTVV.

This clonotype was detected many times. The chain carries TRBV3-1 and TRBJ1-2; a weak D match, TRBD1 (5 bases). V gave up 4 bases and J gave up 4 bases, with 10 bases separating them. This CDR3 has 13 amino acids. The germline CDR1 and CDR2 sequences are LGHDT and YNNKEL (reference sequence). For the CDR3, the DNA is TGTGCCAGCAGCCGGACCGACAGCTATGGCTACACCTTC. This gives the protein CASSRTDSYGYTF.

This clonotype appeared many times. The chain couples TRBV6-2 or TRBV6-3 to TRBJ2-7; no clear D. The CDR3 has 13 residues. Between the trimmed V and J ends, which lost 7 bases and 8 bases, there was a span of 18 bases. Germline V gene data show CDR1 as MNHEY and CDR2 as SVGEGT. DNA of the CDR3: TGTGCCAGCATACAAGCGAACCACGAGAAGCAGTACTTC. Translation: CASIQANHEKQYF.

The chain couples TRBV6-1 to TRBJ2-6, with D uncertain. The germline V and J ends were trimmed by 6 bases and 2 bases, with 11 bases remaining between them. The germline V gene has CDR1 MNHNS and CDR2 SASEGT. This CDR3 has 15 residues. The CDR3, as DNA: TGTGCCAGCAGACTGCAGCTACCTGGGGCCAACGTCCTGACTTTC. Translating gives CASRLQLPGANVLTF.